This T cell receptor beta chain was found in a study of identical twins. The study's findings and limits: Conclusions relied on cross-sectional statistical analysis, not following the same donors.

Unique molecular identifiers were in the cDNA, with template-switch universal primer binding. TCRdb redid the calling of the 5' RACE reads with MiXCR, one entry per CDR3 protein. The sample holds about 220,000 distinct CDR3 sequences; under 10% are singletons and the top ten take 1.9%. Trimming cost V 7 bases and J 4 bases, with 4 bases left between them. CDR1 is SEHNR and CDR2 is FQNEAQ in the germline V gene (reference sequence). CDR3 length: 11 amino acids. This clonotype was found a few times. Its antigen is not identified. These data are also associated with another study on yellow fever vaccine responses in identical twins.

This receptor was identified in a young woman in good health. The chain couples TRBV7-9 to TRBJ2-2; D gene unclear. Sequencing was performed on memory (CD45RO+) T cells sorted from blood. The DNA of the CDR3 is TGTGCCAGCACCAGCACCGGGGAGCTGTTTTTT. It specifies CASTSTGELFF.